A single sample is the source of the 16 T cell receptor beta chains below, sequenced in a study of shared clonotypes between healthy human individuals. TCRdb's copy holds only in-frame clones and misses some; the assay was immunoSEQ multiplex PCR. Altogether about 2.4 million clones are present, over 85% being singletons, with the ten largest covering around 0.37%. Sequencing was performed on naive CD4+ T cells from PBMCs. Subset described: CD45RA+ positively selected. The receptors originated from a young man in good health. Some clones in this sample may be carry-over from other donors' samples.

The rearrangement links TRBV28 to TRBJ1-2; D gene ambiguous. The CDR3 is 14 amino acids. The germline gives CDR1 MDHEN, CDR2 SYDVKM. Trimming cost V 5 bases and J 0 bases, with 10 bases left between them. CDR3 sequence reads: CASSPQWPNYGYTF. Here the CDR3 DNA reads TGTGCCAGCAGTCCTCAGTGGCCTAACTATGGCTACACCTTC.

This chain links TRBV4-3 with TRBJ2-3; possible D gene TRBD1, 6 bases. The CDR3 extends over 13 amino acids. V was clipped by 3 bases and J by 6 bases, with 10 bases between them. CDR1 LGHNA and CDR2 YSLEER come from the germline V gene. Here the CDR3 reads CASSHYRADTQYF. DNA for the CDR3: TGCGCCAGCAGCCACTACAGGGCCGATACGCAGTATTTT.

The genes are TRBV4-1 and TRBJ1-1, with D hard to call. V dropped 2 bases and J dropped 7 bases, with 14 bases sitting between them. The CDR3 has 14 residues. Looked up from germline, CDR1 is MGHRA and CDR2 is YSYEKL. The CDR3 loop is CASSQSGSMVEAFF. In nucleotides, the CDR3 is TGCGCCAGCAGCCAATCCGGATCGATGGTTGAAGCTTTCTTT.

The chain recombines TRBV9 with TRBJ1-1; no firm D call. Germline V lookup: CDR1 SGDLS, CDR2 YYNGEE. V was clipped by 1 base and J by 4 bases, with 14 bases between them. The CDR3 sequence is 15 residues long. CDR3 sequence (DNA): TGTGCCAGCAGCGTAAGAACGGGTATGGGCACTGAAGCTTTCTTT. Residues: CASSVRTGMGTEAFF.

CDR3 protein: CASKAERQSRHPNEQFF. As DNA, the CDR3 is TGTGCCAGTAAGGCGGAGAGGCAGTCCCGACACCCCAATGAGCAGTTCTTC. The chain uses TRBV19 and TRBJ2-1; D is undetermined. The CDR3 loop spans 17 amino acids. Germline V lookup: CDR1 LNHDA, CDR2 SQIVND (reference sequence). Trimming took 7 bases from V and 6 from J, leaving 25 bases between them.

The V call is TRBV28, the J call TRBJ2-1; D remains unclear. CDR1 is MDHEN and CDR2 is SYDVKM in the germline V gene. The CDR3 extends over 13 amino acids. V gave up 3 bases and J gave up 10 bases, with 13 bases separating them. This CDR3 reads CASSFPTASEQFF. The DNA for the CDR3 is TGTGCCAGCAGTTTCCCCACCGCCAGCGAGCAGTTCTTC.

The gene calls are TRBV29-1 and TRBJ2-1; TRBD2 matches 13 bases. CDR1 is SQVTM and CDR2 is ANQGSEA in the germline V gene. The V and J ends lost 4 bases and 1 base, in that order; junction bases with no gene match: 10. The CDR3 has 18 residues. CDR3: CSVVSLGLAGRSYNEQFF. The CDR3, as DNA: TGCAGCGTTGTGTCCCTGGGACTAGCGGGACGGTCCTACAATGAGCAGTTCTTC.

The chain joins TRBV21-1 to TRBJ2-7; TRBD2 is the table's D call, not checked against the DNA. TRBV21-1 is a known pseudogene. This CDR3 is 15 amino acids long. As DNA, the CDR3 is TGTGCCAGCACGGGGGGGGACGGTAAAACCTACGAGCAGTACTTC. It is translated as CASTGGDGKTYEQYF.

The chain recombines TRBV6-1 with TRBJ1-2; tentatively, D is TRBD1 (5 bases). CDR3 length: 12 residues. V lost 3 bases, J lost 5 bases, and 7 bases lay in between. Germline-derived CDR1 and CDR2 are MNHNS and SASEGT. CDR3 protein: CASSDREYGYTF. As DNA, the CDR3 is TGTGCCAGCAGTGACAGGGAATATGGCTACACCTTC.

The CDR3 coding sequence is TGTGCCAGTAGACCAGGGGGTATCGGAAACACCATATATTTT. Translated: CASRPGGIGNTIYF. This chain links TRBV28 with TRBJ1-3; 7 nucleotides match TRBD1. CDR1 is MDHEN, CDR2 SYDVKM, per germline. Trimming took 9 bases from V and 4 from J; bases not matched to a gene: 9. The CDR3 loop spans 14 amino acids.

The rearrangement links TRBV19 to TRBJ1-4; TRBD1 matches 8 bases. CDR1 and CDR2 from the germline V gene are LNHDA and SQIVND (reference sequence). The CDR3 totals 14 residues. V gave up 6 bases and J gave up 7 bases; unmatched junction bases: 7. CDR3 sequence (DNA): TGTGCCAGTAGGGCCCAGGGGGCGAGTGAAAAACTGTTTTTT. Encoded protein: CASRAQGASEKLFF.

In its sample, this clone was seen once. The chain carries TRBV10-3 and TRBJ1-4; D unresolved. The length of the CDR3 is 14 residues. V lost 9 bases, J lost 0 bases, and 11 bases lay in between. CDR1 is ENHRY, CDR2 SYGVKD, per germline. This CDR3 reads CAIRTEATNEKLFF. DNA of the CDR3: TGTGCCATAAGGACCGAAGCAACTAATGAAAAACTGTTTTTT.

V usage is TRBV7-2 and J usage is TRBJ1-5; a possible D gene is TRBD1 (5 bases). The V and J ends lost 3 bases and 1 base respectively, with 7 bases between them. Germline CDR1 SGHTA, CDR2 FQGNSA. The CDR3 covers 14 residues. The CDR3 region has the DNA TGTGCCAGCAGCTTCCGGGACAGCAATCAGCCCCAGCATTTT. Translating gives CASSFRDSNQPQHF. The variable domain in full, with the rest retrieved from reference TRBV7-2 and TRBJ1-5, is GAGVSQSPSNKVTEKGKDVELRCDPISGHTALYWYRQSLGQGLEFLIYFQGNSAPDKSGLPSDRFSAERTGGSVSTLTIQRTQQEDSAVYLCASSFRDSNQPQHFGDGTRLSIL.

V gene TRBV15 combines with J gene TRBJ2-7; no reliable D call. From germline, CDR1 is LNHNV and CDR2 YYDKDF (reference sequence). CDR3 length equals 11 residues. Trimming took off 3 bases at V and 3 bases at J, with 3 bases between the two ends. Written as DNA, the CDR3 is TGTGCCACCAGCAGCAACTACGAGCAGTACTTC. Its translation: CATSSNYEQYF.

CDR3 nucleotide sequence: TGTGCCAGCAGCTTGCAACAGGGGGCGCCCTATGGCTACACCTTC. This translates into CASSLQQGAPYGYTF. The chain has TRBV7-2 and TRBJ1-2; 9 nucleotides agree with TRBD1. This CDR3 comprises 15 residues. Unmatched junction bases numbered 6, after V lost 3 bases and J lost 4 bases. The germline V gene encodes CDR1 SGHTA and CDR2 FQGNSA.

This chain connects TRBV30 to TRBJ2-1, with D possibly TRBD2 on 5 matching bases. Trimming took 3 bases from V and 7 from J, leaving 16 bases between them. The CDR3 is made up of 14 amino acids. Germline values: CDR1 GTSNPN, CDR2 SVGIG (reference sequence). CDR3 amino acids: CAWRGSPGGNEQFF. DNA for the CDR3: TGTGCCTGGAGAGGTTCCCCAGGAGGAAATGAGCAGTTCTTC.